Below are 30 T cell receptor beta chains sequenced from a single sample in a study of a mutant IDH1 vaccine in newly diagnosed glioma. No antigen is known for these receptors. The method was immunoSEQ multiplex PCR; TCRdb's version includes in-frame clones alone and lacks a portion of them. The data contain 20,000 to 30,000 clones, around four fifths of them singletons. The time point is: week 35, safety follow-up. Topical imiquimod was applied with each vaccine dose, which held 300 ug of mutant IDH1 20-mer peptide. This material consisted of PBMCs, taken from a glioma patient whose treatment included an IDH1 peptide vaccine. These receptors were taken from a man aged 30 to 45 with glioma.

This clone was detected only once. V usage is TRBV5-6 and J usage is TRBJ1-2; no clear D. The germline V gene encodes CDR1 SGHDT and CDR2 YYEEEE. V lost 0 bases to trimming and J lost 1 base, with 10 bases between them. The CDR3 has 15 amino acids. CDR3 DNA sequence: TGTGCCAGCAGCTTGGCGGGCCGCATTAACTATGGCTACACCTTC. It codes for CASSLAGRINYGYTF.

The rearrangement links TRBV5-1 to TRBJ1-4; perhaps TRBD1 as D (6 bases). Deletions cut 2 bases from V and 0 bases from J, with 11 bases between. Germline V gene lookup returns CDR1 SGHRS and CDR2 YFSETQ. The CDR3 contains 16 residues. CDR3 in amino acids: CASSLQGSSTNEKLFF. CDR3 DNA: TGCGCCAGCAGCTTACAGGGCTCCTCAACTAATGAAAAACTGTTTTTT.

This clone was recorded once. The chain employs TRBV30 and TRBJ1-1, with D uncertain. The CDR3 covers 13 residues. V was cut by 3 bases and J by 5 bases, with 13 bases left in between. Per germline, CDR1 GTSNPN and CDR2 SVGIG (reference sequence). CDR3 region: CAWSGLKVTEAFF. The CDR3 DNA reads TGTGCCTGGAGCGGACTTAAGGTGACTGAAGCTTTCTTT.

The CDR3 loop is CSATVTDTQYF. For the CDR3, the DNA is TGCAGTGCTACAGTGACAGATACGCAGTATTTT. The V gene is TRBV20-1, the J gene TRBJ2-3, with unresolved D. Per germline, CDR1 DFQATT and CDR2 SNEGSKA (reference sequence). Deletions cut 4 bases from V and 3 bases from J, with 5 bases between. This CDR3 is 11 amino acids long.

The chain joins TRBV6-1 to TRBJ2-7, with 11 nucleotides matching TRBD1. The CDR3 consists of 16 residues. Germline V gene sequence: CDR1 MNHNS, CDR2 SASEGT. The V and J ends lost 0 bases and 4 bases, in that order; junction bases with no gene match: 5. In DNA form, the CDR3 reads TGTGCCAGCAGTGAAGCCCCGGGGACAGGGGGTTACGAGCAGTACTTC. As protein: CASSEAPGTGGYEQYF.

This chain joins TRBV14 and TRBJ2-7; D unresolved. Germline lookup yields CDR1 SGHDN and CDR2 FVKESK. With 1 base removed from V and 6 bases from J, the gap between germline ends came to 13 bases. CDR3 length: 14 amino acids. CDR3 in amino acids: CASSQVRQASEQYF. DNA of the CDR3: TGTGCCAGCAGCCAAGTACGCCAGGCCAGCGAGCAGTACTTC.

The V and J genes are TRBV7-9 and TRBJ2-7, with D perhaps TRBD1 (6 bases). The CDR3 extends over 13 amino acids. The germline gives CDR1 SEHNR, CDR2 FQNEAQ (reference sequence). V was pared by 1 base and J by 9 bases, with 13 bases between. The CDR3 bases are TGTGCCAGCAGCTTAGGGACAGCTGCTGGGCAGTACTTC. As protein: CASSLGTAAGQYF.

V usage is TRBV6-1 and J usage is TRBJ1-1, with D unclear. The CDR3 consists of 14 residues. CDR1 MNHNS and CDR2 SASEGT come from the germline V gene. Trimming pared 0 bases from V and 3 bases from J, leaving 8 bases between. The CDR3 loop is CASSEALVDTEAFF. CDR3 DNA sequence: TGTGCCAGCAGTGAAGCGCTGGTTGACACTGAAGCTTTCTTT.

This rearrangement joins TRBV5-1 to TRBJ1-2; 9 nucleotides match TRBD1. The trim removed 2 bases at V and 4 bases at J, leaving 3 bases unmatched. Germline CDR1 SGHRS, CDR2 YFSETQ. This CDR3 has 14 residues. DNA of the CDR3: TGCGCCAGCAGCTTAACAGGGGGCACCTATGGCTACACCTTC. Encoded protein: CASSLTGGTYGYTF.

The V and J genes are TRBV5-1 and TRBJ1-1, with D perhaps TRBD1 (5 bases). The V gene's germline CDR1 is SGHRS and CDR2 YFSETQ. This CDR3 is 14 amino acids long. Trimming took 0 bases from V and 7 from J, leaving 13 bases between them. CDR3 region: CASSLVLGDFEAFF. The CDR3, as DNA: TGCGCCAGCAGCTTGGTTTTAGGGGACTTTGAAGCTTTCTTT.

The V and J genes are TRBV7-6 and TRBJ2-7; D gene unclear. This CDR3 comprises 13 residues. Deletions cut 2 bases from V and 5 bases from J, with 10 bases between. Germline values: CDR1 SGHVS, CDR2 FNYEAQ. The CDR3 nucleotides read TGTGCCAGCAGCTTAAGGGTAGATCACGAGCAGTACTTC. Translated: CASSLRVDHEQYF.

This rearrangement joins TRBV2 to TRBJ2-3, with D perhaps given as TRBD1 or TRBD2 (5 bases each). The CDR3 consists of 13 residues. Germline V gene data show CDR1 as SNHLY and CDR2 as FYNNEI. In DNA, the CDR3 is TGTGCAACCGCTGGGGGTCCGGGAGATACGCAGTATTTT. Translation: CATAGGPGDTQYF.

The rearrangement uses TRBV6-1 and TRBJ1-3, with no clear D. V was pared by 7 bases and J by 0 bases, with 10 bases between. Per germline, CDR1 MNHNS and CDR2 SASEGT. This CDR3 has 14 residues. The CDR3 bases are TGTGCCAGCATCCCCGTAAGCTCTGGAAACACCATATATTTT. Protein: CASIPVSSGNTIYF.

This clone was found once. V and J are TRBV2 and TRBJ2-1; D might be TRBD1 (5 bases). Germline V CDR1 and CDR2: SNHLY, FYNNEI. V was cut by 4 bases and J by 10 bases, with 14 bases left in between. CDR3 size: 13 residues. CDR3 DNA: TGTGCCAGCAGTGCGGCAGGGATCTACGAGCAGTTCTTC. This encodes CASSAAGIYEQFF.

This clone was counted between two and nine times. The V gene is TRBV7-9, the J gene TRBJ1-1; D ambiguous. Per the germline V gene, CDR1 is SEHNR and CDR2 is FQNEAQ (reference sequence). The CDR3 spans 14 residues. Trimming took 5 bases from V and 1 from J, leaving 11 bases between them. DNA for the CDR3: TGTGCCAGCAGCCTCTCAGGAGGGAACACTGAAGCTTTCTTT. Its translation: CASSLSGGNTEAFF.

This clone has more than one count but fewer than ten. This chain connects TRBV4-1 to TRBJ1-5; a possible D gene is TRBD1 (5 bases). The CDR3 runs to 14 residues. The germline V gene has CDR1 MGHRA and CDR2 YSYEKL. V was clipped by 5 bases and J by 2 bases, with 10 bases between them. The CDR3 reads CASSWMGGNQPQHF. The CDR3 DNA is TGCGCCAGCAGCTGGATGGGGGGCAATCAGCCCCAGCATTTT.

The V gene is TRBV4-1, the J gene TRBJ1-1; the D is unclear. Deletions cut 2 bases from V and 1 base from J, with 11 bases between. The germline CDR1 and CDR2 sequences are MGHRA and YSYEKL. The length of the CDR3 is 15 residues. The CDR3 sequence: CASSQLDPWNTEAFF. Here the CDR3 DNA reads TGCGCCAGCAGCCAATTGGACCCATGGAACACTGAAGCTTTCTTT.

This clone appeared a single time. The chain uses TRBV30 and TRBJ1-5, with unresolved D. The CDR3 loop spans 15 amino acids. The germline gives CDR1 GTSNPN, CDR2 SVGIG (reference sequence). V gave up 2 bases and J gave up 0 bases, with 11 bases separating them. CDR3 nucleotide sequence: TGTGCCTGGAGTCTAGGGCTGAATAGCAATCAGCCCCAGCATTTT. Residues: CAWSLGLNSNQPQHF.

The chain has TRBV7-2 and TRBJ2-7; D perhaps matches TRBD2 (6 bases). This CDR3 spans 14 amino acids. CDR1 SGHTA and CDR2 FQGNSA come from the germline V gene. V was trimmed by 5 bases and J by 3 bases, leaving 14 bases between them. The CDR3 DNA reads TGTGCCAGCAGCATCCGGGAGCACGACTACGAGCAGTACTTC. Its protein product is CASSIREHDYEQYF.

This chain joins TRBV27 and TRBJ2-1; TRBD2 matches 11 bases. The germline gives CDR1 MNHEY, CDR2 SMNVEV (reference sequence). The CDR3 is 18 amino acids. V trimming: 6 bases; J trimming: 1 base; junction bases outside the gene matches: 11. CDR3: CASRQLAGVLGSYNEQFF. CDR3 DNA: TGTGCCAGCAGACAACTAGCGGGAGTCCTGGGTTCCTACAATGAGCAGTTCTTC.

The chain carries TRBV19 and TRBJ1-1; 8 nucleotides line up with TRBD1. Trimming at V came to 1 base and at J to 4 bases, leaving 2 bases not matched to a gene. The CDR3 has 14 residues. Germline-derived CDR1 and CDR2 are LNHDA and SQIVND (reference sequence). The CDR3 DNA follows: TGTGCCAGTAGTATAGGTGGACAGGGCACTGAAGCTTTCTTT. Translating it yields CASSIGGQGTEAFF.

The gene calls are TRBV5-6 and TRBJ2-2; TRBD1 aligns across 10 bases. CDR3 size: 16 residues. J lost 4 bases, V lost 3 bases, and 6 bases had no gene match. Germline V gene data show CDR1 as SGHDT and CDR2 as YYEEEE. The CDR3 here is CASSSGQGMGTGELFF. The CDR3 DNA follows: TGTGCCAGCAGCTCGGGACAGGGGATGGGCACCGGGGAGCTGTTTTTT.

The rearrangement links TRBV7-6 to TRBJ1-2, with 8 positions matching TRBD1. Per the germline V gene, CDR1 is SGHVS and CDR2 is FNYEAQ. After removal of 4 bases from V and 1 base from J, the junction contained 8 bases not matched to a gene. This CDR3 spans 16 amino acids. The CDR3 here is CASSSRQGSFNYGYTF. Here the CDR3 DNA reads TGTGCCAGCAGCTCGCGACAGGGGAGCTTTAACTATGGCTACACCTTC.

This rearrangement joins TRBV11-3 to TRBJ2-3, with unresolved D. Trimming removed 1 base at V and 6 bases at J, with 8 bases between. The CDR3 has 13 amino acids. Germline V gene sequence: CDR1 SGHNT, CDR2 YENEEA. This CDR3 is CASSLAPSDTQYF. The DNA for the CDR3 is TGTGCCAGCAGCTTAGCGCCAAGCGATACGCAGTATTTT.

The chain joins TRBV4-1 to TRBJ1-3; 10 bases map to TRBD1. V shed 3 bases, J shed 8 bases, and the junction held 7 bases outside the gene matches. The germline V gene has CDR1 MGHRA and CDR2 YSYEKL. The CDR3 is 15 residues long. The CDR3: CASSHGTGDSDTIYF. CDR3 DNA: TGCGCCAGCAGCCATGGGACAGGGGATAGTGACACCATATATTTT.

The gene calls are TRBV6-1 and TRBJ2-7; D might be TRBD1 (6 bases). Trimming cost V 8 bases and J 3 bases, with 14 bases left between them. Germline assignment: CDR1 MNHNS and CDR2 SASEGT. This CDR3 comprises 13 residues. The CDR3 is CASAREQGYEQYF. The CDR3 region has the DNA TGTGCCAGCGCCCGAGAACAGGGCTACGAGCAGTACTTC.

The chain couples TRBV28 to TRBJ1-1; maybe TRBD1 (5 bases). Looked up from germline, CDR1 is MDHEN and CDR2 is SYDVKM. The CDR3 runs to 15 residues. Deletions cut 5 bases from V and 1 base from J, with 14 bases between. The CDR3 is CASSPHRDGNTEAFF. In nucleotides, the CDR3 is TGTGCCAGCAGTCCGCACCGGGACGGGAACACTGAAGCTTTCTTT.

This clone was seen only a few times. The genes are TRBV28 and TRBJ2-2, with a possible D match to TRBD1 (5 bases). Germline CDR1 and CDR2: MDHEN and SYDVKM. V was trimmed by 4 bases and J by 2 bases, leaving 8 bases between them. The length of the CDR3 is 14 residues. The CDR3 loop is CASSSGQNTGELFF. The CDR3 nucleotides read TGTGCCAGCAGTTCTGGACAAAACACCGGGGAGCTGTTTTTT.

The chain recombines TRBV4-3 with TRBJ2-7; 8 bases line up with TRBD1. Trimming cost V 4 bases and J 0 bases; bases outside gene matches: 5. The CDR3 is made up of 15 amino acids. CDR1 and CDR2 (germline): LGHNA, YSLEER. CDR3 amino acids: CASSLMTGDSYEQYF. CDR3 DNA sequence: TGCGCCAGCAGCCTAATGACAGGGGACTCCTACGAGCAGTACTTC.

The chain combines TRBV9 with TRBJ1-2; D is unresolved. Per germline, CDR1 SGDLS and CDR2 YYNGEE. Trimming stripped 3 bases from V and 1 base from J, with 7 bases between. The CDR3 contains 13 residues. CDR3 nucleotides: TGTGCCAGCAGCGCCGATGATAACTATGGCTACACCTTC. Translating it yields CASSADDNYGYTF.